This note documents a single TCR beta chain sequence. This entry belongs to a study of blood T cell repertoires in COVID-19. Overall study context: Samples came from the United States, Italy and Spain, spanning acute and convalescent COVID-19. PBMCs, B-cell-depleted T cells, or T cells were the source of the cDNA or gDNA that made up the material.

V shed 0 bases and J shed 3 bases, with 8 bases lying between them. CDR1 and CDR2 from the germline V gene are LGHNA and YSLEER. The CDR3 has 14 residues. Original methodology: Reference gene primer amplification gave estimated nucleated cell counts. TCRdb's table, derived via immunoSEQ multiplex PCR, lists solely in-frame clones and lacks some. The D gene and trimming were derived from the DNA, and the V and J assignments and clone size from that table. The sample yields some 170,000 clones, about 76% seen once. Input material: peripheral blood. The chain joins TRBV4-3 to TRBJ1-2; D is uncertain. The receptor comes from a woman in her forties or fifties with active or convalescent COVID-19. DNA of the CDR3: TGCGCCAGCAGCCAAGAGGCACCTGACTATGGCTACACCTTC. As protein: CASSQEAPDYGYTF.